The 4 T cell receptor beta chains given below trace back to one sample, sequenced in a study of control samples from healthy donors and cancer patients. The table came from immunoSEQ multiplex PCR; TCRdb's copy has only in-frame clones and leaves some out. The data contain about 82,000 clones, about nine tenths of them seen just once; the ten biggest clones take up under 7.5%. Sequences were obtained from blood. Source of these receptors: a man aged 45-65 years in good health.

J is TRBJ2-7 and V is TRBV7-9, with D perhaps TRBD1 (6 bases). The germline V and J ends were trimmed by 5 bases and 0 bases, with 20 bases remaining between them. CDR1 SEHNR and CDR2 FQNEAQ come from the germline V gene (reference sequence). The CDR3 spans 17 residues. The CDR3 DNA is TGTGCCAGCAGCCTTAATCCCTCAGGGGTAAGCTCCTACGAGCAGTACTTC. Translating it yields CASSLNPSGVSSYEQYF.

This clone was found once. The genes are TRBV7-2 and TRBJ1-1; D possibly corresponds to TRBD1 (5 bases). This CDR3 contains 13 residues. The V gene lost 4 bases and the J gene lost 10 bases, with 16 bases spanning the gap. Germline assignment: CDR1 SGHTA and CDR2 FQGNSA. As DNA, the CDR3 is TGTGCCAGCAGCTCACCAACAGGATCCGCAGCTTTCTTT. This gives the protein CASSSPTGSAAFF.

The chain carries TRBV29-1 and TRBJ2-3; D perhaps matches TRBD2 (6 bases). This CDR3 has 15 residues. The V gene's germline CDR1 is SQVTM and CDR2 ANQGSEA. Trimming took off 7 bases at V and 2 bases at J, with 19 bases between the two ends. This CDR3 reads CSADPSGRLTDTQYF. DNA of the CDR3: TGCAGCGCCGACCCCAGCGGGCGGCTCACAGATACGCAGTATTTT.

The chain combines TRBV19 with TRBJ1-5; D is unclear. Germline V lookup: CDR1 LNHDA, CDR2 SQIVND (reference sequence). V gave up 3 bases and J gave up 2 bases, with 14 bases separating them. The CDR3 spans 16 residues. The CDR3 nucleotides read TGTGCCAGTAGTATCCCCACTTATATGGGCAATCAGCCCCAGCATTTT. Protein product: CASSIPTYMGNQPQHF.